A single sample gave rise to the 8 T cell receptor beta chains below, sequenced in a study of cytomegalovirus exposure and HLA in healthy donors. Clones were read by immunoSEQ multiplex PCR, and TCRdb kept only the in-frame ones, dropping some. The sample contains tens of thousands of clones, 80% to 95% of which appear only once. Specimen: PBMCs. These TCRs come from a woman in her 30s in good health and CMV-seronegative.

CDR3 nucleotides: TGCAGTGCTAGGGAGGGTGAGCAGTTCTTC. The encoded protein is CSAREGEQFF. The rearrangement joins TRBV20-1 to TRBJ2-1; a weak D match, TRBD2 (6 bases). The CDR3 has 10 residues. V lost 3 bases and J lost 9, with 6 bases in between. The germline gives CDR1 DFQATT, CDR2 SNEGSKA (reference sequence).

V gene TRBV10-1 combines with J gene TRBJ2-1; 11 bases are a match to TRBD2. This CDR3 comprises 15 residues. Germline V gives CDR1 WNHNN, CDR2 SYGVQD (reference sequence). J gave up 10 bases and V 3 bases, and 8 bases lay outside the gene matches. The CDR3 is CASSDQLAGVREQFF. CDR3 coding DNA: TGCGCCAGCAGTGACCAACTAGCGGGAGTTCGGGAGCAGTTCTTC.

The chain couples TRBV4-3 to TRBJ2-1, with 7 positions matching TRBD1. The CDR3 is 15 residues long. Germline values: CDR1 LGHNA, CDR2 YSLEER. The J segment lost 6 bases and the V segment lost 0 bases, leaving 5 bases of the junction unmatched. Here the CDR3 reads CASSQDSGGPNEQFF. The CDR3 coding sequence is TGCGCCAGCAGCCAAGATTCAGGGGGACCCAATGAGCAGTTCTTC.

The V and J genes are TRBV7-2 and TRBJ1-5; 9 bases are shared with TRBD1. The CDR3 runs 15 residues. Germline V gene sequence: CDR1 SGHTA, CDR2 FQGNSA. V trimming: 1 base; J trimming: 7 bases; junction bases outside the gene matches: 5. The CDR3 region is CASSLVGQGQQPQHF. In nucleotides, the CDR3 is TGTGCCAGCAGCTTAGTGGGACAGGGTCAACAGCCCCAGCATTTT.

A note on this clone: The junction shows a germline mismatch at one end, possibly a read error. The J gene is TRBJ2-7, the V gene TRBV5-1, with D tentatively TRBD2 (5 bases). The germline gives CDR1 SGHRS, CDR2 YFSETQ. The CDR3 is 14 residues long. CDR3 DNA: TGCGCCAGCAGTTTGGCGGCTTCCCAGCGGGAGCAGTACTTC. Amino acids: CASSLAASQREQYF.

V is TRBV10-3 and J is TRBJ2-1, with 10 bases identical to TRBD2. The CDR3 spans 12 residues. In germline, CDR1 is ENHRY, CDR2 SYGVKD. V trimming: 9 bases; J trimming: 7 bases; junction bases outside the gene matches: 3. The CDR3 sequence: CAIAGGPNEQFF. In DNA form, the CDR3 reads TGTGCCATAGCGGGGGGGCCGAATGAGCAGTTCTTC.

This chain uses TRBV28 with TRBJ1-6; D might be TRBD1 (6 bases). Germline V gene lookup returns CDR1 MDHEN and CDR2 SYDVKM. There are 16 residues in the CDR3. The V and J ends lost 8 bases and 5 bases respectively, with 19 bases between them. This CDR3 reads CASSISPGQDNSPLHF. The CDR3 nucleotides are TGTGCCAGCTCCATTTCCCCGGGACAAGATAATTCACCCCTCCACTTT.

This clone has a single count. The V gene is TRBV19, the J gene TRBJ1-4; maybe TRBD1 (5 bases). The CDR3 sequence is 15 residues long. V was pared by 4 bases and J by 7 bases, with 16 bases between. From germline, CDR1 is LNHDA and CDR2 SQIVND (reference sequence). Written as DNA, the CDR3 is TGTGCCAGTAGTACCCTGGAAGGGGCCATTGAAAAACTGTTTTTT. Translating gives CASSTLEGAIEKLFF.